One sample yielded the 14 T cell receptor beta chains listed below, sequenced in a study of vaccination effects on CD4 cells after COVID-19. Their cognate antigens are unknown. Sequencing used immunoSEQ multiplex PCR; TCRdb keeps in-frame clones, though not all of them. The table shows about 27,000 clones, with roughly 73% occurring only once. CD4+ T cells specific for antigen were expanded with viral peptide pools by the ViraFEST assay before sequencing. CD4+ T cells were isolated after around ten days of culture. Nucleocapsid antibodies stayed negative before and after vaccination, showing no earlier SARS-CoV-2 infection. The sample consisted of CD4+ T cells from PBMCs cultured with HCoV-NL63 spike peptides, taken before COVID-19 vaccination. All receptors come from a human donor who received a COVID-19 vaccine.

The chain employs TRBV6-5 and TRBJ2-1, with 8 bases matching TRBD2. V shed 5 bases, J shed 3 bases, and the junction held 6 bases outside the gene matches. This CDR3 region has 15 residues. Germline loops: CDR1 MNHEY, CDR2 SVGAGI. CDR3 region: CASSLSGGYYNEQFF. CDR3 sequence (DNA): TGTGCCAGCAGTCTCAGCGGGGGATACTACAATGAGCAGTTCTTC.

V is TRBV5-1 and J is TRBJ2-7; 9 bases line up with TRBD2. The CDR3 consists of 14 residues. Germline CDR1 is SGHRS and CDR2 is YFSETQ. Trimming removed 0 bases from V and 5 bases from J; junction bases left unmatched: 3. CDR3 sequence (DNA): TGCGCCAGCAGCTTGGAGGCTAGCGGGGACGAGCAGTACTTC. Its translation is CASSLEASGDEQYF.

The V gene is TRBV6-1, the J gene TRBJ1-5, with D hard to call. The germline V gene has CDR1 MNHNS and CDR2 SASEGT. CDR3 length: 16 residues. V was trimmed by 0 bases and J by 4 bases, leaving 13 bases between them. This chain's CDR3 is CASSEATEVKNQPQHF. In nucleotides, the CDR3 is TGTGCCAGCAGTGAAGCGACGGAGGTCAAAAATCAGCCCCAGCATTTT.

J is TRBJ1-1 and V is TRBV19; D is perhaps TRBD1 (5 bases). The CDR3 has 13 residues. CDR1 is LNHDA, CDR2 SQIVND, per germline (reference sequence). V lost 3 bases to trimming and J lost 5 bases, with 10 bases between them. CDR3 nucleotides: TGTGCCAGTAGTATGGGGCGGGCTACTGAAGCTTTCTTT. This gives the protein CASSMGRATEAFF.

J is TRBJ2-1 and V is TRBV24-1, with 9 bases matching TRBD2. The V gene end was trimmed by 5 bases and the J gene end by 3 bases; junction bases not matched to a gene: 7. The CDR3 runs to 16 residues. Looked up from germline, CDR1 is KGHDR and CDR2 is SFDVKD. Here the CDR3 DNA reads TGTGCCACCAGTGTCTTGAGTAGCGGGAGCTACAATGAGCAGTTCTTC. The encoded protein is CATSVLSSGSYNEQFF.

This clone was found once. V is TRBV6-5 and J is TRBJ2-7; 9 nucleotides align to TRBD2. The germline V gene has CDR1 MNHEY and CDR2 SVGAGI. Trimming removed 10 bases from V and 0 bases from J; junction bases left unmatched: 10. There are 15 residues in the CDR3. The CDR3 DNA follows: TGTGCCACCCGAGCGGGAGGACTCTTCTCCTACGAGCAGTACTTC. Protein: CATRAGGLFSYEQYF.

This clone has more than one count but fewer than ten. The chain recombines TRBV9 with TRBJ2-7, with TRBD1 matching over 11 bases. This CDR3 spans 15 amino acids. J was trimmed by 8 bases and V by 0 bases; bases with no gene match: 7. Germline lookup yields CDR1 SGDLS and CDR2 YYNGEE. The DNA of the CDR3 is TGTGCCAGCAGCGTAGGGACAGGGGGCCGTTCGAAGCAGTACTTC. It specifies CASSVGTGGRSKQYF.

The chain combines TRBV5-4 with TRBJ2-7, with D perhaps matching TRBD2 (6 bases). V was clipped by 2 bases and J by 0 bases, with 9 bases between them. Germline assignment: CDR1 SGHNT and CDR2 YYREEE (reference sequence). This CDR3 has 14 residues. The CDR3 is CASSFSGSSYEQYF. The CDR3 DNA reads as TGTGCCAGCAGCTTTTCCGGGAGCTCCTACGAGCAGTACTTC.

CDR3 sequence reads: CASSEPLGGARGYTF. CDR3 coding DNA: TGTGCCAGCAGTGAACCCTTAGGAGGGGCGAGAGGCTACACCTTC. The chain is built from TRBV2 and TRBJ1-2; D perhaps matches TRBD1 (5 bases). V was pared by 2 bases and J by 8 bases, with 18 bases between. CDR1 SNHLY and CDR2 FYNNEI come from the germline V gene. The CDR3 contains 15 residues.

The chain uses TRBV11-2 and TRBJ1-1; the D is unclear. This CDR3 contains 15 residues. Germline CDR1 SGHAT, CDR2 FQNNGV. The ends were cut back, 1 base at V and 4 bases at J, with 13 bases in the middle. The CDR3 nucleotides are TGTGCCAGCAGCTTAGGGTTCGGGGTTGGCACTGAAGCTTTCTTT. This encodes CASSLGFGVGTEAFF.

This clone has a handful of counts. The V call is TRBV18, the J call TRBJ1-4; no definite D call. From germline, CDR1 is KGHSH and CDR2 LQKENI. CDR3 length: 14 amino acids. The V end was cut by 8 bases, the J end by 7 bases, with 17 bases between. CDR3: CASARRGVGEKLFF. In DNA form, the CDR3 reads TGTGCCAGCGCACGTCGGGGTGTTGGTGAAAAACTGTTTTTT.

The V and J genes are TRBV4-1 and TRBJ1-2; a weak D match, TRBD1 (6 bases). Trimming removed 0 bases at V and 8 bases at J, with 13 bases between. CDR1 and CDR2 (germline): MGHRA, YSYEKL. This CDR3 region has 14 residues. CDR3 sequence (DNA): TGCGCCAGCAGCCAAGATAGTCAGGGGCGAGGCTACACCTTC. Encoded protein: CASSQDSQGRGYTF.

The chain employs TRBV4-2 and TRBJ2-1; 11 bases fit TRBD1. The CDR3 totals 16 residues. V lost 3 bases, J lost 1 base, and 2 bases stayed unmatched. Germline values: CDR1 LGHNA, CDR2 YNFKEQ. CDR3 in amino acids: CASSHGTGGSYNEQFF. DNA for the CDR3: TGTGCCAGCAGCCACGGGACAGGGGGGTCCTACAATGAGCAGTTCTTC.

The gene calls are TRBV27 and TRBJ2-2, with 8 positions matching TRBD2. Germline-derived CDR1 and CDR2 are MNHEY and SMNVEV (reference sequence). The CDR3 is made up of 19 amino acids. The trim removed 0 bases at V and 3 bases at J, leaving 12 bases unmatched. The CDR3 here is CASSLSGVGAGVDTGELFF. For the CDR3, the DNA is TGTGCCAGCAGTTTATCGGGGGTTGGAGCGGGAGTTGACACCGGGGAGCTGTTTTTT.